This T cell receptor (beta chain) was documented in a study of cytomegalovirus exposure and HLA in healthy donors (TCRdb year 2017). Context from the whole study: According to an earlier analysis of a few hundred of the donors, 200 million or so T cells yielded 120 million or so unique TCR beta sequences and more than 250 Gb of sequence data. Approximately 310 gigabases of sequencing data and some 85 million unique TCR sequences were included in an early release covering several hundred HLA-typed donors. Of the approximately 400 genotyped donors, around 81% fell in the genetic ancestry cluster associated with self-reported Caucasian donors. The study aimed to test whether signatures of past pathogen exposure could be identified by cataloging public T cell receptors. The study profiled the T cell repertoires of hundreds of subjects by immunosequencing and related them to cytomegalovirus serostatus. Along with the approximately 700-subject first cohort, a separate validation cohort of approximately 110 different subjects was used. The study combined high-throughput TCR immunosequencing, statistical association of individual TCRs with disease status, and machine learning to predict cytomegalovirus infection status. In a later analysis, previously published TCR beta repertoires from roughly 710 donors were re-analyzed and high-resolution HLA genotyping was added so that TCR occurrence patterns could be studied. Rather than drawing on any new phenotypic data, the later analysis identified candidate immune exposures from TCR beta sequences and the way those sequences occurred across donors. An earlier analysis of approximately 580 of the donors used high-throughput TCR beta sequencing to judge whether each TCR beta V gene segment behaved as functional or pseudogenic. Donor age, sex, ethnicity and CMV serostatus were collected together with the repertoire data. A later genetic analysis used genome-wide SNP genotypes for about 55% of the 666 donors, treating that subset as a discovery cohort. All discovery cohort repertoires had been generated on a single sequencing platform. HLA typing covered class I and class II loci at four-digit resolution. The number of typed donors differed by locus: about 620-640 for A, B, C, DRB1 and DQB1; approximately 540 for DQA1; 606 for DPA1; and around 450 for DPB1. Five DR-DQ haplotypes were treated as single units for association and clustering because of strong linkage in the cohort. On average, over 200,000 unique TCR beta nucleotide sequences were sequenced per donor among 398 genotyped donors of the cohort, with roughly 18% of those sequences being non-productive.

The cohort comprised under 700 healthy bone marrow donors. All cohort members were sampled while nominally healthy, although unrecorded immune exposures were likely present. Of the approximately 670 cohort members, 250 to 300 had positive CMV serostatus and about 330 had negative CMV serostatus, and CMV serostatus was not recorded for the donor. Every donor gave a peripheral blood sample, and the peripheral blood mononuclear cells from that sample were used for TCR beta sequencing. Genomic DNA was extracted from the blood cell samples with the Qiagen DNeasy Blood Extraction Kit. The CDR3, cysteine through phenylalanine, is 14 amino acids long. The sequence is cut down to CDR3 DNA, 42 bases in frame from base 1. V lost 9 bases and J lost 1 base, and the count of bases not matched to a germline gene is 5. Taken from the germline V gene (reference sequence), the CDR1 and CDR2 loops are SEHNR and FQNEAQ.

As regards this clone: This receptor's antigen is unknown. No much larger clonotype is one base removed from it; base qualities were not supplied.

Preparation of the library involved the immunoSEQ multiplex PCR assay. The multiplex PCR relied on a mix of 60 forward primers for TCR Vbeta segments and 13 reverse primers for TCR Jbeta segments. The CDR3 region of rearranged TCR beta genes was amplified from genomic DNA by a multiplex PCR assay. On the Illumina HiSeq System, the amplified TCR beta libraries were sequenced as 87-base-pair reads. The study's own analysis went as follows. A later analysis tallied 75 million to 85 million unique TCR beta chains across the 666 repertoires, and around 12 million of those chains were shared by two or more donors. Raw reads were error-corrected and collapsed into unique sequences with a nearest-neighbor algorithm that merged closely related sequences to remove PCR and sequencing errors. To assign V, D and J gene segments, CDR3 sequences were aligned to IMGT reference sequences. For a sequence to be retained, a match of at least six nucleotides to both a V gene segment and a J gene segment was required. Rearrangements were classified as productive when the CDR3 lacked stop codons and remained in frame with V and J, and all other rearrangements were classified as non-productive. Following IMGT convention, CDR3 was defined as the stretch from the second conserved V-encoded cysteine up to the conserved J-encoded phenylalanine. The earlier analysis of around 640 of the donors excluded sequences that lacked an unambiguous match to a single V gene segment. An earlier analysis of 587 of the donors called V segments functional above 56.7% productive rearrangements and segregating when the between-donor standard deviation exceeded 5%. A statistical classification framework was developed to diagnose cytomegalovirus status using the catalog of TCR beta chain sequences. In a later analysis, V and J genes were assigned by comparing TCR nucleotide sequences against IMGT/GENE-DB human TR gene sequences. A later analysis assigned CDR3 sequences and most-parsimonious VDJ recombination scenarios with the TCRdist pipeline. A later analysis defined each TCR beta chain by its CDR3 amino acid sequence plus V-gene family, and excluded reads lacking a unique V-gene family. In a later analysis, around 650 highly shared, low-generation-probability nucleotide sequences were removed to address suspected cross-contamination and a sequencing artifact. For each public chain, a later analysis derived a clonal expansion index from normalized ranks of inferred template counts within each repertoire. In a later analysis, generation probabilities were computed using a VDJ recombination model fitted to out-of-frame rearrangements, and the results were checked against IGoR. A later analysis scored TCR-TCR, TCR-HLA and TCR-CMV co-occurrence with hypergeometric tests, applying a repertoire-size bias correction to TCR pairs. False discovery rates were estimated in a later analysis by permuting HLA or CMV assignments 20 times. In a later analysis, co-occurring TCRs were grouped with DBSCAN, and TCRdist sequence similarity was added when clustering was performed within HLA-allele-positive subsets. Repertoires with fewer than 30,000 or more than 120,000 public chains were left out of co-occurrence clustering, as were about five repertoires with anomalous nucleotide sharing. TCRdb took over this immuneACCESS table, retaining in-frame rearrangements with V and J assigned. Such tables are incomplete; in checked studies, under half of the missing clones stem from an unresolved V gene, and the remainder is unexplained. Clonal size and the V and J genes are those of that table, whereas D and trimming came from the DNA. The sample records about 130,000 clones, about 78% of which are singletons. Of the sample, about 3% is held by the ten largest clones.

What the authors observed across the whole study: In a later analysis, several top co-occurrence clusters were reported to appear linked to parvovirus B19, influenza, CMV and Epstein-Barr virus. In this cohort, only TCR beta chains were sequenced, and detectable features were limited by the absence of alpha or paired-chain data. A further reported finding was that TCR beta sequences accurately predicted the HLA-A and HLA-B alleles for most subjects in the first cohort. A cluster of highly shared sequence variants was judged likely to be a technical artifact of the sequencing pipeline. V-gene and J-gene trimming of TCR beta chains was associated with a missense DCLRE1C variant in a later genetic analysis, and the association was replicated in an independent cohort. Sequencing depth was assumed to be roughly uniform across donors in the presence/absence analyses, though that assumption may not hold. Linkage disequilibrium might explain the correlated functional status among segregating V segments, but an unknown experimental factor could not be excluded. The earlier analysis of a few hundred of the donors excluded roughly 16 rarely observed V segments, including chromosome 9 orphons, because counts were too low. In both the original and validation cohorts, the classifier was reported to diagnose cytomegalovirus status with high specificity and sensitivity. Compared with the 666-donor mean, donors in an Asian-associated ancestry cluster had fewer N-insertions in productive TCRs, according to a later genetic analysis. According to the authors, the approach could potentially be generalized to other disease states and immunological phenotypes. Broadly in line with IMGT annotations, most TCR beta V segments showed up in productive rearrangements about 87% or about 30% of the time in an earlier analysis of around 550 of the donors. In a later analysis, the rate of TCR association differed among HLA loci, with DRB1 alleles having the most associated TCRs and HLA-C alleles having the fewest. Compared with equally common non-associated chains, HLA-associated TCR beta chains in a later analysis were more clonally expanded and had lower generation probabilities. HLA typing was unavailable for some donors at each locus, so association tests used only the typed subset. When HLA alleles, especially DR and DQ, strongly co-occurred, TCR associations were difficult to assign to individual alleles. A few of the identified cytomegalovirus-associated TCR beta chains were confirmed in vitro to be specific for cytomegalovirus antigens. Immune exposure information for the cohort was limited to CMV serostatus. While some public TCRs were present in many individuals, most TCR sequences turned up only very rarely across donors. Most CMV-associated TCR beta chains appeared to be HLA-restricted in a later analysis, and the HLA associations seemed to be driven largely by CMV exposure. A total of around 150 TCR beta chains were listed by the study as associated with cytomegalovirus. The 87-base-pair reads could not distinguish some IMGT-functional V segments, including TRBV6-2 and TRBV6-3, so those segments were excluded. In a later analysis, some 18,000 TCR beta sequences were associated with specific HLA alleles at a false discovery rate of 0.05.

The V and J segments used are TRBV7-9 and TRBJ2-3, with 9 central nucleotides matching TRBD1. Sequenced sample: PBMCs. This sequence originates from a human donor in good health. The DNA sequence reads TGTGCCAGTACGCGGGACAGGGGCACAGATACGCAGTATTTT. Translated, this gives CASTRDRGTDTQYF.